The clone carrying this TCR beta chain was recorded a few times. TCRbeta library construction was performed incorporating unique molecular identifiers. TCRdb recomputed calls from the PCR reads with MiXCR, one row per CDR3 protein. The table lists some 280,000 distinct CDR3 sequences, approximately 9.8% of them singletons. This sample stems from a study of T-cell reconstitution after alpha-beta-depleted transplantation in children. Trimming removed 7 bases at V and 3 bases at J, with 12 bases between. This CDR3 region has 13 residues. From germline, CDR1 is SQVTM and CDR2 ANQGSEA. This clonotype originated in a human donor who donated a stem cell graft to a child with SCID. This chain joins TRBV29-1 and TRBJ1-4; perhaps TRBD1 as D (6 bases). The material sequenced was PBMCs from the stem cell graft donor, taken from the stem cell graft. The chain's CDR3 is CSGRRTANEKLFF. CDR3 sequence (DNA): TGCAGCGGTCGAAGGACAGCTAATGAAAAACTGTTTTTT.